Described below is a single T cell receptor (beta chain) sequence and its context. This entry belongs to a study of blood T cell repertoires in COVID-19. Study overall: Collection of acute and convalescent COVID-19 samples took place in the United States, Italy and Spain.

Source study methods: Estimation of nucleated cell counts was performed using reference gene primer amplification. Sequencing used immunoSEQ multiplex PCR; TCRdb keeps in-frame clones, though not all of them. From that table come the V and J calls and clone size; the DNA was used to work out D and trimming. Of 140,000 to 150,000 clones in the sample, approximately 84% are singletons; the top ten hold 1.9%. The CDR3 length is 18 residues. Germline V gene lookup returns CDR1 SEHNR and CDR2 FQNEAQ (reference sequence). V lost 4 bases, J lost 5 bases, and 17 bases stayed unmatched. The chain is built from TRBV7-9 and TRBJ2-7; the match to TRBD2 covers 10 bases. The sequence derives from an older woman with acute or convalescent COVID-19. The specimen sequenced was peripheral blood. The CDR3 loop is CASSSPRTPAGGIHEQYF. As DNA, the CDR3 is TGTGCCAGCAGCTCACCCAGAACACCAGCGGGAGGGATCCACGAGCAGTACTTC.